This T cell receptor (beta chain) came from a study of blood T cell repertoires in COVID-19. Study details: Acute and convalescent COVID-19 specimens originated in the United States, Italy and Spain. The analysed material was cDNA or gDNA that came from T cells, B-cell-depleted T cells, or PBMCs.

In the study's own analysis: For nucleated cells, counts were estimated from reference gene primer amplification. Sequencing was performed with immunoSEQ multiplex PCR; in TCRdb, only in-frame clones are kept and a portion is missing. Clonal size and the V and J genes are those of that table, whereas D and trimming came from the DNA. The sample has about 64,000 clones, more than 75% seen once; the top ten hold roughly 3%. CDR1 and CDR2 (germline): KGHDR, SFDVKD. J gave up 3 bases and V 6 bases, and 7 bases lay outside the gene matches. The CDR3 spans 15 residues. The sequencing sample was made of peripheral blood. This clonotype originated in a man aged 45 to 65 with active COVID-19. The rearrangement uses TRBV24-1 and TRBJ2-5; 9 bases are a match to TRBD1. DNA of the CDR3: TGTGCCACCAGTCAACATACAGGGGGCAAAGAGACCCAGTACTTC. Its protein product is CATSQHTGGKETQYF.